Listed below are T cell receptor beta chains from one sample, sequenced in a study of blood T cells in healthy people across ages. TCRdb re-analysed the 5' RACE reads in MiXCR, keeping a single row per CDR3 protein. The sample yields over 1,500,000 distinct CDR3 sequences, roughly 43% seen once. The sequenced sample was blood. All receptors come from a human donor in good health. CDR3s leave out the opening cysteine and the closing phenylalanine or tryptophan. Fields, in order: V gene, CDR3 protein.

>TRBV3-1
ASSHAGTGANVLT
>TRBV7-2
ASSPSHLAGGTYNEQF
>TRBV7-2
ASSHSPWTSGDSEQF
>TRBV18
ASSPLGPQLNYNSPLH
>TRBV2
ASIRDRGAYNEQF
>TRBV6-2/TRBV6-3
ASWVDRSDEQF
>TRBV15
AIANWPSSYNEQF
>TRBV6-1
ASSEWRGTPDTQY
>TRBV4-1
ASSRIAPSNTEAF
>TRBV12-3/TRBV12-4
ASSLPGRGTFGEQF
>TRBV5-5
ASSRGGGPDNEQF
>TRBV4-2
ASSQDLGGLFNSPLH
>TRBV12-3/TRBV12-4
ASSRDRVRSNQPQH
>TRBV4-1
ASSQDGAANQPQH
>TRBV20-1
SARDPYEIKRGQKAPIYEQY
>TRBV12-3/TRBV12-4
ASHSIGGPETQY
>TRBV7-9
ASSLAQGQNTEAF
>TRBV9
ASSVGGEASYEQY
>TRBV20-1
SARDPLAGGETQY
>TRBV5-1
AGSLVGLGTYNEQF
>TRBV3-1
ASSQGQPTGQIRETQY
>TRBV4-2
ASSQRGVGNQPQH
>TRBV20-1
SARGAGFNQPQH
>TRBV20-1
SAGDRQETQY
>TRBV2
ASTDSTENYGYT
>TRBV7-2
ASTGVVSVTDTQY
>TRBV7-2
ASSSYRYNSPLH
>TRBV11-1
ASSLQGQYEQF
>TRBV15
ATSRDRGTGQYEQY
>TRBV7-9
ASSHWDSMGDTQY
>TRBV11-3
ASTKTSWWGTEAF
>TRBV5-1
ASSRLAGEHNEQF
>TRBV4-2
ASSPPTGAREQY
>TRBV7-2
ASSFQGDTGELF
>TRBV27
ASSLSGAPYEQY
>TRBV7-2
ASSLDRGPGEQY
>TRBV11-2
ASSLDPQGPEAF
>TRBV7-9
ASSLGTGGEIEQF
>TRBV7-2
ASRLRSSGGAADTQY
>TRBV7-9
ASSLITGEFSPLH
>TRBV6-1
ASRSLWPGPTSGGRDEQF
>TRBV7-9
ASSLAHRESPLH
>TRBV20-1
SATLDADTQY
>TRBV10-3
AITTAGGGPRSQPSYEQY
>TRBV10-3
AISDRDAGSQETQY
>TRBV11-2
ASSSTRGDGGSDTQY
>TRBV7-9
ASSLRRVDGAGYNEQF
>TRBV20-1
SVYGFDYEQY
>TRBV20-1
SAQTTGGGGYEQY